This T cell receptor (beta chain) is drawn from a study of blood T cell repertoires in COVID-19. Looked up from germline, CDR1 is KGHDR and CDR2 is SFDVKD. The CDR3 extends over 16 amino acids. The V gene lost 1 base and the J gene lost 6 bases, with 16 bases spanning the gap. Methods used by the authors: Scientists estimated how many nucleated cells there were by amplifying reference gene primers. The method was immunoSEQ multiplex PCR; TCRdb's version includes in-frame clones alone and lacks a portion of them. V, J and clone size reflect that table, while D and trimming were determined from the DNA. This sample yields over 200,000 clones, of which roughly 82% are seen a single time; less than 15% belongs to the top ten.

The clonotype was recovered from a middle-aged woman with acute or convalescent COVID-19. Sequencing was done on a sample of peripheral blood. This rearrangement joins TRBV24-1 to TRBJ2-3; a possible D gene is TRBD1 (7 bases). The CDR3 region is CATSDFRQGGRDTQYF. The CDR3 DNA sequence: TGTGCCACCAGTGATTTTCGGCAGGGGGGAAGGGATACGCAGTATTTT.